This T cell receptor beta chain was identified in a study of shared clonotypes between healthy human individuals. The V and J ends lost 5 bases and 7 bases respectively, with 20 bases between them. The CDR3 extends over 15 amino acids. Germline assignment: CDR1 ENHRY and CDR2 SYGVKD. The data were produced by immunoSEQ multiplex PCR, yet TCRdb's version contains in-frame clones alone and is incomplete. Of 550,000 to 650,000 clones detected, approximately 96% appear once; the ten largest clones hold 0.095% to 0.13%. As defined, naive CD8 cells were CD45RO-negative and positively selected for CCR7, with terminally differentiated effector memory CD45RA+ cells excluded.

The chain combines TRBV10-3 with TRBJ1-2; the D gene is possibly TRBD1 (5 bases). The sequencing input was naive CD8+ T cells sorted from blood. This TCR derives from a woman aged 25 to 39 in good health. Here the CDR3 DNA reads TGTGCCATCAGTAACCCAAGCCCCGGGACCCCTGGCTACACCTTC. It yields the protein CAISNPSPGTPGYTF.